The clone carrying this T cell receptor beta chain was recorded at least ten times. This sample is drawn from a study of Graves' ophthalmopathy and Graves' hyperthyroidism. Hyperthyroidism in these 18- to 65-year-old patients was newly diagnosed, lasting under 2 months. The germline CDR1 and CDR2 sequences are SGDLS and YYNGEE. V dropped 4 bases and J dropped 0; count of bases not matched to a gene: 7. The CDR3 is made up of 16 amino acids. CDR3 regions of TCR beta were amplified from RNA transcripts. First-round RT-PCR with HTBI primers preceded a second-round multiplex PCR. Using its own MiXCR run on the multiplex PCR reads, TCRdb lists one record per CDR3 protein. Of 500,000 to 700,000 distinct CDR3 sequences listed, approximately 37% are singletons.

Sequenced material: peripheral blood or thyroid tissue (not recorded which). This TCR came from an adult man with Graves' hyperthyroidism. The rearrangement uses TRBV9 and TRBJ1-3; 7 bases are shared with TRBD1. The CDR3 loop is CASSLTGLDSGNTIYF. The CDR3 DNA sequence: TGTGCCAGCAGCCTGACAGGGCTCGACTCTGGAAACACCATATATTTT.